The 11 T cell receptor beta chains below all came from one sample that was sequenced in a study of cytomegalovirus exposure and HLA in healthy donors. Vbeta (60) and Jbeta (13) primers were used in the PCR. Using immunoSEQ multiplex PCR, the repertoire was profiled, and TCRdb retains in-frame clones only, with some absent. Found here are more than 110,000 clones, approximately 82% of them singletons; the top ten hold about 1.5%. The sample consisted of PBMCs. All receptors come from a man aged 25-45 years in good health and CMV-seropositive.

The V and J genes are TRBV7-7 and TRBJ2-2; D is possibly TRBD2 (5 bases). Looked up from germline, CDR1 is SSHAT and CDR2 is FNYEAQ (reference sequence). Between the trimmed V and J ends, which lost 0 bases and 7 bases, there was a span of 6 bases. The CDR3 runs 13 residues. CDR3 nucleotide sequence: TGTGCCAGCAGCTTAGCGGGAGACGGGGAGCTGTTTTTT. It yields the protein CASSLAGDGELFF.

This chain's CDR3 is CASDLTGTGTYEQYF. CDR3 sequence (DNA): TGTGCCAGCGACCTAACCGGGACAGGAACCTACGAGCAGTACTTC. This rearrangement joins TRBV2 to TRBJ2-7; 8 bases are shared with TRBD1. Germline-derived CDR1 and CDR2 are SNHLY and FYNNEI. The CDR3 covers 15 residues. The V segment lost 8 bases and the J segment 2 bases; nucleotides outside the gene matches: 11.

The chain carries TRBV29-1 and TRBJ2-5; 14 positions agree with TRBD2. CDR1 and CDR2 (germline): SQVTM, ANQGSEA. This CDR3 is built from 14 residues. The J segment lost 4 bases and the V segment lost 8 bases, leaving 6 bases of the junction unmatched. The CDR3 DNA sequence: TGCAGCCTAGGGACTAGCGGGGGAGGAGAGACCCAGTACTTC. Translation: CSLGTSGGGETQYF.

A single count supports this clone. The chain links TRBV5-5 to TRBJ2-7; unclear D gene. Germline V gene lookup returns CDR1 SGHKS and CDR2 YYEKEE (reference sequence). CDR3 length: 14 amino acids. The V end was cut by 2 bases, the J end by 0 bases, with 9 bases between. Here the CDR3 reads CASSFVDTSYEQYF. The CDR3 DNA reads as TGTGCCAGCAGCTTCGTCGACACCTCCTACGAGCAGTACTTC.

The chain uses TRBV19 and TRBJ1-1; D is unresolved. V lost 4 bases, J lost 5 bases, and 11 bases lay in between. CDR3 size: 13 residues. Germline CDR1 and CDR2: LNHDA and SQIVND (reference sequence). CDR3 residues: CASSSPVLTEAFF. For the CDR3, the DNA is TGTGCCAGTAGTAGTCCAGTATTAACTGAAGCTTTCTTT.

The chain joins TRBV6-6 to TRBJ2-5; possible D gene TRBD1, 5 bases. The DNA end is a closer match to TRBJ2-7, so the J assignment may be wrong. Per germline, CDR1 MNHNY and CDR2 SVGAGI (reference sequence). The CDR3 length is 16 residues. DNA for the CDR3: TGTGCCAGCAGTTACTCGACGGCAGGGTACTCCTACGAGCAGTACTTC. This gives the protein CASSYSTAGYSYEQYF.

This chain links TRBV2 with TRBJ1-1, with D possibly matching TRBD1 (5 bases). The germline V gene encodes CDR1 SNHLY and CDR2 FYNNEI. The CDR3 totals 14 residues. Trimming removed 3 bases at V and 0 bases at J, with 8 bases between. The CDR3 loop is CASSDGGVNTEAFF. CDR3 bases: TGTGCCAGCAGTGACGGGGGAGTGAACACTGAAGCTTTCTTT.

The genes are TRBV18 and TRBJ2-1, with no clear D. The CDR3 has 14 amino acids. V was cut by 0 bases and J by 6 bases, with 9 bases left in between. Germline V gene sequence: CDR1 KGHSH, CDR2 LQKENI. This CDR3 reads CASSPPRQLNEQFF. The DNA for the CDR3 is TGTGCCAGCTCACCACCGAGGCAGCTCAATGAGCAGTTCTTC.

The rearrangement links TRBV19 to TRBJ2-1; 9 bases agree with TRBD1. This CDR3 has 16 residues. The trim removed 7 bases at V and 3 bases at J, leaving 10 bases unmatched. From germline, CDR1 is LNHDA and CDR2 SQIVND (reference sequence). CDR3 loop: CASMGREGQGYNEQFF. The CDR3 bases are TGTGCCAGTATGGGGCGTGAGGGACAGGGCTACAATGAGCAGTTCTTC.

The J gene is TRBJ2-2, the V gene TRBV7-3, with 8 bases lining up with TRBD2. The V and J ends lost 1 base and 0 bases, in that order; junction bases with no gene match: 1. CDR3 length equals 16 residues. Germline CDR1 and CDR2: SGHTA and FQGTGA. CDR3 sequence (DNA): TGTGCCAGCAGCTTAAACGGGAGGGCGAACACCGGGGAGCTGTTTTTT. Its protein product is CASSLNGRANTGELFF.

This chain links TRBV28 with TRBJ2-2, with unresolved D. V lost 4 bases, J lost 6 bases, and 6 bases lay in between. The CDR3 totals 12 residues. Germline-derived CDR1 and CDR2 are MDHEN and SYDVKM. This chain's CDR3 is CASSYFAGELFF. In DNA, the CDR3 is TGTGCCAGCAGTTATTTCGCCGGGGAGCTGTTTTTT.